These 4 T cell receptor beta chains originate from one sample sequenced in a study of T cell repertoires in cytomegalovirus infection. Via MiXCR, TCRdb re-called the reads, giving one row per CDR3 protein. The sample holds 70,000 to 85,000 distinct CDR3 sequences; approximately 40% are singletons and the top ten take approximately 95%. Which antigens these TCRs recognize remains unknown. The specimen was CD8+ T cells from cultured PBMCs, collected from culture after CMV antigen stimulation. All receptors derive from a human donor in good health (CMV status not recorded). Some clones in this sample may be carry-over from other donors' samples.

V usage is TRBV19 and J usage is TRBJ1-5, with TRBD1 matching 11 bases. Unmatched junction bases numbered 6, after V lost 2 bases and J lost 3 bases. Per the germline V gene, CDR1 is LNHDA and CDR2 is SQIVND (reference sequence). The CDR3 has 17 residues. CDR3 residues: CASSISRDRGSNQPQHF. The CDR3 region has the DNA TGTGCCAGTAGTATATCTCGGGACAGGGGGTCCAATCAGCCCCAGCATTTT.

The CDR3 loop is CASSLDLRGTDMNTEAFF. For the CDR3, the DNA is TGTGCCAGCAGCTTAGATTTGAGGGGAACTGACATGAACACTGAAGCTTTCTTT. The chain links TRBV7-8 to TRBJ1-1; TRBD1 might be the D (5 bases). Per germline, CDR1 SGHVS and CDR2 FQNEAQ. V was shortened by 1 base and J by 0 bases, with 18 bases between the two germline ends. The CDR3 extends over 18 amino acids.

This clonotype was seen a few times. J is TRBJ2-1 and V is TRBV7-9; D ambiguous. Germline V gives CDR1 SEHNR, CDR2 FQNEAQ (reference sequence). V was trimmed by 2 bases and J by 7 bases, leaving 9 bases between them. The CDR3 loop spans 13 amino acids. The CDR3 region has the DNA TGTGCCAGCAGCTTACAGTTAGCTAATGAGCAGTTCTTC. Protein sequence: CASSLQLANEQFF.

This chain joins TRBV6-6 and TRBJ2-2; D may be TRBD1 or TRBD2 (5 bases each). CDR3 length: 14 residues. The germline V gene encodes CDR1 MNHNY and CDR2 SVGAGI (reference sequence). V was clipped by 6 bases and J by 4 bases, with 12 bases between them. The CDR3 nucleotides read TGTGCCAGCAGGGGGACGGAACCCACCGGGGAGCTGTTTTTT. Amino acids: CASRGTEPTGELFF.